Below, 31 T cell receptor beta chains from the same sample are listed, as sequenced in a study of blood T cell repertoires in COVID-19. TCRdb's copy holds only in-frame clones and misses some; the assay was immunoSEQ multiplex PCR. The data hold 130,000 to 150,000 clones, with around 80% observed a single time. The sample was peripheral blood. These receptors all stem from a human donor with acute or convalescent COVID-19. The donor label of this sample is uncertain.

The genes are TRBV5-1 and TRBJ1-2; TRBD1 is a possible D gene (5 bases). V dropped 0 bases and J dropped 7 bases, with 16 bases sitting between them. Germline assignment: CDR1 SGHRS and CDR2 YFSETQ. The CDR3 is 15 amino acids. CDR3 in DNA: TGCGCCAGCAGCTTGGTGCCGGGACTGGATCTTGGCTACACCTTC. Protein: CASSLVPGLDLGYTF. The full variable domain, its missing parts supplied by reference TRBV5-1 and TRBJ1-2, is KAGVTQTPRYLIKTRGQQVTLSCSPISGHRSVSWYQQTPGQGLQFLFEYFSETQRNKGNFPGRFSGRQFSNSRSEMNVSTLELGDSALYLCASSLVPGLDLGYTFGSGTRLTVV.

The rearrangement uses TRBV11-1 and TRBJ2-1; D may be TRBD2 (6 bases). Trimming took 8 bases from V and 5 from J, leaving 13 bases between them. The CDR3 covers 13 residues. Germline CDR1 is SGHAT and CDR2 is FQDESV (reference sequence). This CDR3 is CASLRSSDNEQFF. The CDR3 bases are TGTGCCAGCCTTAGGTCTAGCGACAATGAGCAGTTCTTC.

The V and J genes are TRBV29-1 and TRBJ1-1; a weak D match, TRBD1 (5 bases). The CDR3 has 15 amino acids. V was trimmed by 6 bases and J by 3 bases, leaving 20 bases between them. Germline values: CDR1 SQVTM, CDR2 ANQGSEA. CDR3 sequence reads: CSVTWGSRIDTEAFF. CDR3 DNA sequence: TGCAGCGTAACCTGGGGCAGCAGGATTGACACTGAAGCTTTCTTT.

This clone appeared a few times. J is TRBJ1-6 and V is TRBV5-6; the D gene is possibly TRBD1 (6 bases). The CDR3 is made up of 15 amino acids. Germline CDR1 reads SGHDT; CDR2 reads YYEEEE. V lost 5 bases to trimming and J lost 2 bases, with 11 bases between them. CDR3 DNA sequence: TGTGCCAGCAGTAAATCAGGGGCCTATAATTCACCCCTCCACTTT. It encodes CASSKSGAYNSPLHF.

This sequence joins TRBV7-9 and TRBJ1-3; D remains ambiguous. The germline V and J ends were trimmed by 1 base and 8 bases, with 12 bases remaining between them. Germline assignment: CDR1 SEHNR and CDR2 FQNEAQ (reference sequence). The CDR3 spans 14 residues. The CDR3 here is CASSLVPFRDTIYF. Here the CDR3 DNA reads TGTGCCAGCAGCTTAGTTCCGTTCCGGGACACCATATATTTT.

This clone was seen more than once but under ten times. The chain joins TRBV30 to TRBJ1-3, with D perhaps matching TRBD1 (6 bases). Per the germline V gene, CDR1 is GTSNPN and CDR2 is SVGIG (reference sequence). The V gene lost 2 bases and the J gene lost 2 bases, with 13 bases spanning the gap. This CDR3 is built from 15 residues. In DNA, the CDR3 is TGTGCCTGGAGTCTCCCCGGGACAACTGGAAACACCATATATTTT. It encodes CAWSLPGTTGNTIYF. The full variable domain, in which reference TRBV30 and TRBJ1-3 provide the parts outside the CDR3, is SQTIHQWPATLVQPVGSPLSLECTVEGTSNPNLYWYRQAAGRGLQLLFYSVGIGQISSEVPQNLSASRPQDRQFILSSKKLLLSDSGFYLCAWSLPGTTGNTIYFGEGSWLTVV.

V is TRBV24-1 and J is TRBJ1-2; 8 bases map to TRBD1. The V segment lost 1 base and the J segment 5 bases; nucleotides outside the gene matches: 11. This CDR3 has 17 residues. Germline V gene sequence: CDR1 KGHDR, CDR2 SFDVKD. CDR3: CATSDLNSGGSSYGYTF. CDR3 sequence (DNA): TGTGCCACCAGTGATTTAAACTCAGGGGGCTCTTCTTATGGCTACACCTTC.

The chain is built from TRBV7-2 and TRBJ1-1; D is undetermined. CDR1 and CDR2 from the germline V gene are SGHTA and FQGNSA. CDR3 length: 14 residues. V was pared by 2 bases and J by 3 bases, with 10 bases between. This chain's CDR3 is CASSLRFGDTEAFF. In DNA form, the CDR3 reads TGTGCCAGCAGCTTAAGGTTTGGAGACACTGAAGCTTTCTTT.

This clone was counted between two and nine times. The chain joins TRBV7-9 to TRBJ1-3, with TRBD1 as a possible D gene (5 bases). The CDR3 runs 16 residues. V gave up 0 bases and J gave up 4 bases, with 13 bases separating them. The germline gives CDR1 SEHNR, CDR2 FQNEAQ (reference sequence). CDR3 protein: CASSLATAGPGNTIYF. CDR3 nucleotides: TGTGCCAGCAGCTTAGCGACCGCAGGGCCAGGAAACACCATATATTTT.

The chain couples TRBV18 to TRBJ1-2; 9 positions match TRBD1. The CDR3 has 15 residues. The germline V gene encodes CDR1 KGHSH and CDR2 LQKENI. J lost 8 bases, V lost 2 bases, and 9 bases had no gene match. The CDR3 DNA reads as TGTGCCAGCTCACCAGCCGGACAGGGGCCGGGGGGCTACACCTTC. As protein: CASSPAGQGPGGYTF.

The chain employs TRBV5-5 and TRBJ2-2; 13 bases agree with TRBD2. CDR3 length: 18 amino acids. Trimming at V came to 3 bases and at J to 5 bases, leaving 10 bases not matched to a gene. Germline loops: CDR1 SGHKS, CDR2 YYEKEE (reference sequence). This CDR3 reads CASSSGLAGSTGTGELFF. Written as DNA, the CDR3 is TGTGCCAGCAGCTCGGGACTAGCGGGGTCAACGGGGACCGGGGAGCTGTTTTTT.

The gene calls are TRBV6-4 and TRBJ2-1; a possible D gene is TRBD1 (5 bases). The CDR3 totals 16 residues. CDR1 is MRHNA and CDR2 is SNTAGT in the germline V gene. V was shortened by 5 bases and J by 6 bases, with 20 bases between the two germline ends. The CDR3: CASSPRAGQGSNEQFF. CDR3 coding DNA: TGTGCCAGCAGTCCACGTGCAGGGCAAGGTAGCAATGAGCAGTTCTTC.

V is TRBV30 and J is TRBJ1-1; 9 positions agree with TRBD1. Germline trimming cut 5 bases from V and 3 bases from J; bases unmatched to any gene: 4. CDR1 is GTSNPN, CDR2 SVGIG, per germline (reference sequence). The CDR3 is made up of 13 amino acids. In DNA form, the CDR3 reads TGTGCCTGGTCACAGGGGGCCGACACTGAAGCTTTCTTT. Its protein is CAWSQGADTEAFF. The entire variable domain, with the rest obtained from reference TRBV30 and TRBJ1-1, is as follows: SQTIHQWPATLVQPVGSPLSLECTVEGTSNPNLYWYRQAAGRGLQLLFYSVGIGQISSEVPQNLSASRPQDRQFILSSKKLLLSDSGFYLCAWSQGADTEAFFGQGTRLTVV.

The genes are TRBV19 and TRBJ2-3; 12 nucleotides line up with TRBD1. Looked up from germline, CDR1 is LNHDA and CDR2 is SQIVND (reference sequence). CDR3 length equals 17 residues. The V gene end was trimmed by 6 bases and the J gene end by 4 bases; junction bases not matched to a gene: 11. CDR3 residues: CASSLPGQGAGADTQYF. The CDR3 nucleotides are TGTGCCAGTAGCCTGCCGGGACAGGGGGCTGGGGCAGATACGCAGTATTTT. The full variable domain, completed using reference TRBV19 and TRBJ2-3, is DGGITQSPKYLFRKEGQNVTLSCEQNLNHDAMYWYRQDPGQGLRLIYYSQIVNDFQKGDIAEGYSVSREKKESFPLTVTSAQKNPTAFYLCASSLPGQGAGADTQYFGPGTRLTVL.

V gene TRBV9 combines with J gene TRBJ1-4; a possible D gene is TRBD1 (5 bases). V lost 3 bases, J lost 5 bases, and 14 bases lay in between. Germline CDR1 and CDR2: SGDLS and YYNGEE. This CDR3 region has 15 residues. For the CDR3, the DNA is TGTGCCAGCAGCGAGAGGACACCCCCCAATGAAAAACTGTTTTTT. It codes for CASSERTPPNEKLFF. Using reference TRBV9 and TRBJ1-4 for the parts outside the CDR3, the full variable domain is DSGVTQTPKHLITATGQRVTLRCSPRSGDLSVYWYQQSLDQGLQFLIQYYNGEERAKGNILERFSAQQFPDLHSELNLSSLELGDSALYFCASSERTPPNEKLFFGSGTQLSVL.

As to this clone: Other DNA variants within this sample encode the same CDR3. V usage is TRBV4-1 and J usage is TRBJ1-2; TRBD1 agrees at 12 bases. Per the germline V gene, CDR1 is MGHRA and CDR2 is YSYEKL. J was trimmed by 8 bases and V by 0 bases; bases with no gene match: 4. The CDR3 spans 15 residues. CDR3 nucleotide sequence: TGCGCCAGCAGCCAAGAGGGACAGGGGGCAGGAGGCTACACCTTC. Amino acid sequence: CASSQEGQGAGGYTF.

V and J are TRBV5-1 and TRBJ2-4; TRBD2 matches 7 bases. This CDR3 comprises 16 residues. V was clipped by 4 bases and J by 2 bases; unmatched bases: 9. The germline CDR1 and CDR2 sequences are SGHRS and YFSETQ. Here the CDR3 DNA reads TGCGCCAGCAGCAATGGGAGGGGATCGACCAAAAACATTCAGTACTTC. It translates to CASSNGRGSTKNIQYF.

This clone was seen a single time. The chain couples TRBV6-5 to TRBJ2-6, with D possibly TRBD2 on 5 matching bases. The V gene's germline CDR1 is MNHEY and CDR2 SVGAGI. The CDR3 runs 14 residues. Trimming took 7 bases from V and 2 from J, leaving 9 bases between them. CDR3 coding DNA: TGTGCCAGCATGCGAGGGCCTGGGGCCAACGTCCTGACTTTC. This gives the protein CASMRGPGANVLTF.

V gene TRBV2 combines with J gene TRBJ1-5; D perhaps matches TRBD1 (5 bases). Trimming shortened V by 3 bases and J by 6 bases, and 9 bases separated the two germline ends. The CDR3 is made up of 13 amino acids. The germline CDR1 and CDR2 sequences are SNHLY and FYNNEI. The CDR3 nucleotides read TGTGCCAGCAGTGAGTCAGGGTTTCAGCCCCAGCATTTT. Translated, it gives CASSESGFQPQHF. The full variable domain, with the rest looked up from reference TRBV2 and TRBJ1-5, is EPEVTQTPSHQVTQMGQEVILRCVPISNHLYFYWYRQILGQKVEFLVSFYNNEISEKSEIFDDQFSVERPDGSNFTLKIRSTKLEDSAMYFCASSESGFQPQHFGDGTRLSIL.

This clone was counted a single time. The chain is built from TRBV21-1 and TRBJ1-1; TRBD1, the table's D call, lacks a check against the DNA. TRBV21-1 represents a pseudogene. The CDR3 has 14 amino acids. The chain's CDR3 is CASSPQGGRTEAFF. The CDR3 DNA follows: TGTGCCAGCAGCCCCCAGGGTGGGCGCACTGAAGCTTTCTTT.

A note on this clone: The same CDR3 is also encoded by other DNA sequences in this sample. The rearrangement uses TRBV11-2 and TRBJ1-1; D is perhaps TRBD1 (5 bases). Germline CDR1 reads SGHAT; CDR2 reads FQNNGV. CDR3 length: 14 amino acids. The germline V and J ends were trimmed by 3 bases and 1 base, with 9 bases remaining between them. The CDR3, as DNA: TGTGCCAGCAGCTTGGGGGGGAGGAACACTGAAGCTTTCTTT. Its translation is CASSLGGRNTEAFF.

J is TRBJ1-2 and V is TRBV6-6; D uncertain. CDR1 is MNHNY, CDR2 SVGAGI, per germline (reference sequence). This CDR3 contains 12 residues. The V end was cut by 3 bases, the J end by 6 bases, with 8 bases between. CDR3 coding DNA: TGTGCCAGCAGTTATTTAGAGAATGGCTACACCTTC. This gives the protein CASSYLENGYTF.

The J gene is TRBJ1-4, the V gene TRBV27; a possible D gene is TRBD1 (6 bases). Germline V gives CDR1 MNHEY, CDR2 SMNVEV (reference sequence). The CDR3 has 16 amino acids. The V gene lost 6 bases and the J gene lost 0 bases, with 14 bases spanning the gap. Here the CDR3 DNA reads TGTGCCAGCAGCCTTACAGGGTTTGCAACTAATGAAAAACTGTTTTTT. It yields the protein CASSLTGFATNEKLFF.

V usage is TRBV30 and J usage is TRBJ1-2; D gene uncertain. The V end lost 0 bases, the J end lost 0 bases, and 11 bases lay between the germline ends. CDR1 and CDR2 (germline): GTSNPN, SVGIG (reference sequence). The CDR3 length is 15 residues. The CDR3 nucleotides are TGTGCCTGGAGTGTACTGTACGAAGCTAACTATGGCTACACCTTC. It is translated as CAWSVLYEANYGYTF.

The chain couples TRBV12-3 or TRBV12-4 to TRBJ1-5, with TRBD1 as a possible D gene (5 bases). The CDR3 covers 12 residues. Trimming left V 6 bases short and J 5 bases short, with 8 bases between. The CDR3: CASRWGDQPQHF. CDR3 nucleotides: TGTGCCAGCAGATGGGGGGATCAGCCCCAGCATTTT.

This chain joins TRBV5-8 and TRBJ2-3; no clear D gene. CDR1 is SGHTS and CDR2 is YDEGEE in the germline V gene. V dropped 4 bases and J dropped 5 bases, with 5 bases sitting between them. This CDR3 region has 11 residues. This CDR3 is CASSPRDTQYF. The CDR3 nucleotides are TGTGCCAGCAGCCCGAGAGATACGCAGTATTTT.

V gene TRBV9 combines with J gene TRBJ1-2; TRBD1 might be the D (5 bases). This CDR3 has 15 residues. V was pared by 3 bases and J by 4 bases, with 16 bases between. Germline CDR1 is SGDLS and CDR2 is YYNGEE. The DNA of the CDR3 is TGTGCCAGCAGCGAGGCCCCGACAGCTAGCTATGGCTACACCTTC. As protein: CASSEAPTASYGYTF.

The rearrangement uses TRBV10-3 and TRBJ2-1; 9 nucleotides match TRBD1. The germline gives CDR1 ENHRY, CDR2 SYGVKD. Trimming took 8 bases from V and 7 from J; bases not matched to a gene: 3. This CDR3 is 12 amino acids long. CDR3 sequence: CAIGGQGNEQFF. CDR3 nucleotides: TGTGCCATCGGAGGACAGGGGAATGAGCAGTTCTTC.

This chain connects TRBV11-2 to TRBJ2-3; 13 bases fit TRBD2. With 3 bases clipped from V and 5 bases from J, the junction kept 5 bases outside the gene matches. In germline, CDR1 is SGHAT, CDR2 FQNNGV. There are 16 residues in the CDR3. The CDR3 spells CASSFGTSGVRDTQYF. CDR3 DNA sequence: TGTGCCAGCAGCTTCGGGACTAGCGGGGTTAGAGATACGCAGTATTTT.

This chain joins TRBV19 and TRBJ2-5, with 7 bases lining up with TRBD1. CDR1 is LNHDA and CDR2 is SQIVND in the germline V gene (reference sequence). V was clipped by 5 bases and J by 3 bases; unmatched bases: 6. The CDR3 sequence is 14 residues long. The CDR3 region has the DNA TGTGCCAGTAGTTTCCGGGACAGAGAAGAGACCCAGTACTTC. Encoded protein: CASSFRDREETQYF.

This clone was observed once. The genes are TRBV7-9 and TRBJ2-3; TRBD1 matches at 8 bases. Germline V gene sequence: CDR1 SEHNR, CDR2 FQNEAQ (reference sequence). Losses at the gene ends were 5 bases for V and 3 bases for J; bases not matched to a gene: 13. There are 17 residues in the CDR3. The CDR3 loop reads CASSLGVGTGDTDTQYF. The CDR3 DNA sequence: TGTGCCAGCAGCCTAGGAGTCGGGACAGGCGATACAGATACGCAGTATTTT. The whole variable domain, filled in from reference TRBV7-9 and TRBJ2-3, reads DTGVSQNPRHKITKRGQNVTFRCDPISEHNRLYWYRQTLGQGPEFLTYFQNEAQLEKSRLLSDRFSAERPKGSFSTLEIQRTEQGDSAMYLCASSLGVGTGDTDTQYFGPGTRLTVL.